What follows are 6 T cell receptor beta chains derived from one specimen sequenced in a study of tumor-infiltrating lymphocytes in primary liver carcinoma. TCR beta cDNA was made from 400 to 500 ng total RNA with a constant-region primer. Three nested multiplex PCR rounds, a slightly modified ARM-PCR, produced the libraries for TCR beta. The first two PCR rounds used TRBV1-TRBV30 forward primers with a C-beta reverse primer, roughly 10 cycles each. Via MiXCR, TCRdb re-called the multiplex PCR reads, giving one row per CDR3 protein. The table lists about 310,000 distinct CDR3 sequences, more than 55% of them singletons. Researchers drew blood RNA from unsorted whole blood and extracted germline DNA as well. The sequencing sample was made of peripheral blood. The receptors were gathered from a man aged 35-49 years with primary liver carcinoma and hepatitis B virus infection.

About this clonotype itself: Lacking the conserved final phenylalanine or tryptophan, this CDR3 likely reflects a read error. The chain combines TRBV29-1 with TRBJ2-1; D perhaps matches TRBD1 (6 bases). Germline CDR1 is SQVTM and CDR2 is ANQGSEA. The CDR3 consists of 17 residues. With 6 bases removed from V and 0 bases from J, the gap between germline ends came to 21 bases. CDR3 residues: CSVTGFTGLNSYNEQFS. In DNA form, the CDR3 reads TGCAGCGTGACAGGCTTTACGGGATTAAACTCCTACAATGAGCAGTTCTCC.

V usage is TRBV6-1 and J usage is TRBJ2-7, with D tentatively TRBD2 (5 bases). V lost 3 bases to trimming and J lost 1 base, with 22 bases between them. The germline CDR1 and CDR2 sequences are MNHNS and SASEGT. The CDR3 extends over 18 amino acids. CDR3 DNA: TGTGCCAGCAGTGAGGAGGCAGACCCTTATTCGATGTCCTACGAGCAGTACTTC. Amino acid sequence: CASSEEADPYSMSYEQYF.

In regard to this clonotype: A clone one base away is much larger, so this may be a read error. The chain carries TRBV5-6 and TRBJ2-1, with D perhaps matching TRBD2 (6 bases). Germline values: CDR1 SGHDT, CDR2 YYEEEE. The CDR3 has 15 residues. The V end was cut by 1 base, the J end by 2 bases, with 10 bases between. The chain's CDR3 is CASSLSGVTYNEQFF. In nucleotides, the CDR3 is TGTGCCAGCAGCTTGTCGGGAGTAACCTACAATGAGCAGTTCTTC. Using reference TRBV5-6 and TRBJ2-1 for the parts outside the CDR3, the full variable domain is DAGVTQSPTHLIKTRGQQVTLRCSPKSGHDTVSWYQQALGQGPQFIFQYYEEEERQRGNFPDRFSGHQFPNYSSELNVNALLLGDSALYLCASSLSGVTYNEQFFGPGTRLTVL.

In this sample, this clonotype turned up a few times. This chain connects TRBV6-1 to TRBJ1-1, with D unresolved. V lost 3 bases and J lost 4, with 6 bases in between. The germline CDR1 and CDR2 sequences are MNHNS and SASEGT. CDR3 size: 12 residues. In DNA form, the CDR3 reads TGTGCCAGCAGTGACCATAGCACTGAAGCTTTCTTT. Its translation is CASSDHSTEAFF.

V and J are TRBV28 and TRBJ1-5; 8 nucleotides match TRBD1. V shed 5 bases and J 1 base; nucleotides not matched to a gene: 13. Germline V gives CDR1 MDHEN, CDR2 SYDVKM. This CDR3 is built from 18 residues. The CDR3 region is CASSPRQGTIASNQPQHF. Here the CDR3 DNA reads TGTGCCAGCAGTCCTCGACAGGGGACTATAGCGAGCAATCAGCCCCAGCATTTT.

Turning to this clonotype: It may be a read error: a sequence one base away is much more abundant. The chain employs TRBV10-3 and TRBJ2-1; D may be TRBD1 (6 bases). The CDR3 is 14 amino acids. The V gene's germline CDR1 is ENHRY and CDR2 SYGVKD. CDR3 region: CGISEPLQGNEQFF. The DNA of the CDR3 is TGTGGCATCAGTGAGCCGCTCCAGGGGAATGAGCAGTTCTTC.